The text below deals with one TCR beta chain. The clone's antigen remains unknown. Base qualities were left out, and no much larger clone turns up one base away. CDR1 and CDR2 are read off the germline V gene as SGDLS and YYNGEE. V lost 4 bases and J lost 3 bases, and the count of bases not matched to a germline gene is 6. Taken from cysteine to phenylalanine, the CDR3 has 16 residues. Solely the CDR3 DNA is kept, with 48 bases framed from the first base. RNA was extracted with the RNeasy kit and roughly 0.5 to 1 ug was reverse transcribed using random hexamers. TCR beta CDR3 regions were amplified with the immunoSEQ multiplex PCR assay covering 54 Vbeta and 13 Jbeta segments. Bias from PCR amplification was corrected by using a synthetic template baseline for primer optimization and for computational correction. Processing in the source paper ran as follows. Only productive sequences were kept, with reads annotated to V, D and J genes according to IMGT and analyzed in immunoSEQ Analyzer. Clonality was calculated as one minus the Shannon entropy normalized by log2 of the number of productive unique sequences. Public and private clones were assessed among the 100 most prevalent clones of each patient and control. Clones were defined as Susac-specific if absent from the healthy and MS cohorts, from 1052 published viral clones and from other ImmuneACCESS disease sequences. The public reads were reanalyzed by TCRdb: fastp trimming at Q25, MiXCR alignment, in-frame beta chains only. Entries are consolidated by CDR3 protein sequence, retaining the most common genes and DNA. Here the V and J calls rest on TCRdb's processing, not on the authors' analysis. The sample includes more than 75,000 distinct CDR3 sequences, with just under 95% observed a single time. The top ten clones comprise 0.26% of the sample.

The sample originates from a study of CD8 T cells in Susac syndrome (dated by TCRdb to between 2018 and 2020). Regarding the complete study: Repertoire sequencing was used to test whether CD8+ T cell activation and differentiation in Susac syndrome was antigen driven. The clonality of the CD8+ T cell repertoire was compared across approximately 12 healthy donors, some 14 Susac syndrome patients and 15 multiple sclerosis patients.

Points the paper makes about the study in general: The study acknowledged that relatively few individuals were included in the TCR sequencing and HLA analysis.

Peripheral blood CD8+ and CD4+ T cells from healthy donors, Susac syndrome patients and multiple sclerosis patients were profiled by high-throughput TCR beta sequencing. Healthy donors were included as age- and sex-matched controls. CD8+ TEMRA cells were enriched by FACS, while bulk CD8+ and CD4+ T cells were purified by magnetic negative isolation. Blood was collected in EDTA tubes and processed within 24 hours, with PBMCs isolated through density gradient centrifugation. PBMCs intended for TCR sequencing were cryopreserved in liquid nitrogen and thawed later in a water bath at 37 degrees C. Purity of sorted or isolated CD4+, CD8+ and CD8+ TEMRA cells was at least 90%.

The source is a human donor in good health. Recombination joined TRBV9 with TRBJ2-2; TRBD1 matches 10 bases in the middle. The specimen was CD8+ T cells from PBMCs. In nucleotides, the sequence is TGTGCCAGCAGCCCGCGACAGGGGGCGGACACCGGGGAGCTGTTTTTT. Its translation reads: CASSPRQGADTGELFF.